The clone carrying this T cell receptor beta chain was observed a few times. With 3 bases clipped from V and 2 bases from J, the junction kept 8 bases outside the gene matches. The germline gives CDR1 DFQATT, CDR2 SNEGSKA (reference sequence). The CDR3 totals 15 residues. The data derive from a study of human T cells and chemical hapten exposure. One entry per CDR3 protein, called by TCRdb with MiXCR from the RACE reads. The sample records 95,000 or so distinct CDR3 sequences, 11% being singletons. Time point described: patch test 2, 6 weeks after DPC sensitization. Specified treatment: therapeutic diphenylcyclopropenone sensitization with weekly scalp DPC.

The chain employs TRBV20-1 and TRBJ2-7; 9 bases are shared with TRBD2. Sequenced material: whole blood, taken in connection with sensitization to the hapten diphenylcyclopropenone (DPC). The origin of this receptor is a woman between 35 and 50 years old with alopecia areata. Some clones in this sample may be carry-over from other donors' samples. CDR3 sequence reads: CSASNLAGNPYEQYF. CDR3 in DNA: TGCAGTGCTAGTAACCTAGCGGGAAATCCCTACGAGCAGTACTTC.